The source of this T cell receptor (beta chain) is a study of cytomegalovirus exposure and HLA in healthy donors. Unrecorded immune exposures were likely, despite nominal health at sampling. The CDR3 is 17 residues long. Germline V gives CDR1 MDHEN, CDR2 SYDVKM. The V gene end was trimmed by 6 bases and the J gene end by 4 bases; junction bases not matched to a gene: 15. PCR used 60 Vbeta primers and 13 Jbeta primers. TCRdb keeps only in-frame clones here, not all; method: immunoSEQ multiplex PCR. The top ten clones hold less than 5.5% of a sample with around 91,000 clones, roughly 78% of them seen once. This clone was seen once.

The sequenced sample consisted of PBMCs. This TCR was recovered from a male donor in good health and CMV-seropositive. The chain combines TRBV28 with TRBJ2-4; 7 bases agree with TRBD1. As DNA, the CDR3 is TGTGCCAGCAGCAGCAGACAGGGTCCACTTTCGAAAAACATTCAGTACTTC. Its translation is CASSSRQGPLSKNIQYF. The variable domain in full, with the rest retrieved from reference TRBV28 and TRBJ2-4, is DVKVTQSSRYLVKRTGEKVFLECVQDMDHENMFWYRQDPGLGLRLIYFSYDVKMKEKGDIPEGYSVSREKKERFSLILESASTNQTSMYLCASSSRQGPLSKNIQYFGAGTRLSVL.